This TCR beta chain was captured by sequencing in a study of blood T cell repertoires in COVID-19. Across the whole study: COVID-19 samples, acute and convalescent, were from the United States, Italy and Spain. T cells, B-cell-depleted T cells, or PBMCs supplied cDNA or gDNA.

Germline V gives CDR1 LGHDT, CDR2 YNNKEL (reference sequence). Trimming cost V 4 bases and J 6 bases; bases outside gene matches: 4. This CDR3 spans 16 amino acids. As handled by the study authors: Using reference gene primer amplification, nucleated cell counts were estimated. TCRdb's copy holds only in-frame clones and misses some; the assay was immunoSEQ multiplex PCR. V and J calls and clone size are those listed in that table; D and trimming were worked out from the DNA. The profile shows tens of thousands of clones, roughly four fifths of them singletons. V usage is TRBV3-1 (or the pseudogene TRBV3-2) and J usage is TRBJ2-3; 16 bases align to TRBD2. The material sequenced was peripheral blood. This TCR derives from a woman in her sixties or seventies with acute or convalescent COVID-19. The CDR3 here is CASSRGLAGGPDTQYF. In DNA, the CDR3 is TGTGCCAGCAGCCGGGGACTAGCGGGGGGGCCCGATACGCAGTATTTT.